These T cell receptor beta chains were read from a single sample in a study of CD8+ T cells in alopecia areata. Produced via immunoSEQ multiplex PCR; TCRdb's table is partial and in-frame only. The sample yields about 94,000 clones, 70% to 80% seen once. The input for sequencing was CD8+ T cells sorted from blood, taken at week 44, from a patient treated with tofacitinib. These receptors originate from a human donor with alopecia areata. The conserved cysteine and the conserved F or W are not part of the CDR3 here. Only part of the rows carry a size: once, few, many, or a class if the clone is expanded.

TRBV4-3	TRBJ2-3	once	ASSQDDRFDTQY
TRBV7-8	TRBJ1-6	.	ASSSDTSNYNSPLH
TRBV4-1	TRBJ2-6	.	ASSLIGGALSGANVLT
TRBV5-1	TRBJ2-7	.	ASSAGQGNYEQY
TRBV29-1	TRBJ1-1	.	SGAGGLGEAF
TRBV29-1	TRBJ1-2	.	SAPTVLGGYT
TRBV15	TRBJ1-1	few	ATSNGGNTEAF
TRBV29-1	TRBJ1-2	.	SVDGNNYGYT
TRBV13	TRBJ2-7	.	ASRQEGAPLEQY
TRBV7-8	TRBJ1-2	.	ASSSTGGVDYGYT
TRBV29-1	TRBJ1-2	.	SVRLTDNYGYT
TRBV27	TRBJ2-7	once	ASSWRGEQY
TRBV30	.	.	AWSVPGQGNYEQY
TRBV27	TRBJ2-1	.	ASSFYSGGYNEQF
TRBV30	TRBJ2-2	.	AWSVGAGELF
TRBV7-9	TRBJ2-7	once	ASSHESYEQY
TRBV7-9	TRBJ1-1	few	ASSLGDSNTEAF
TRBV4-1	TRBJ2-3	.	ASSHNQRDTDTQY
TRBV6-5	TRBJ1-2	.	ASSPGRGGYGYT
TRBV10-2	TRBJ1-4	.	ASSLKRTGVNEKLF
TRBV5-1	TRBJ2-7	few	ASSLDGVGISYEQY
TRBV27	TRBJ2-7	.	ASSSLQSGGEQY
TRBV5-4	TRBJ1-1	.	ASNNGGVGTEAF